These 31 T cell receptor beta chains were all obtained from the same sample, sequenced in a study of cytomegalovirus exposure and HLA in healthy donors (dated by TCRdb to between 2016 and 2019). The method was the immunoSEQ multiplex PCR assay. For the multiplex PCR, a mixture combining 60 forward primers for TCR Vbeta segments and 13 reverse primers for TCR Jbeta segments was used. TCRdb stores this immuneACCESS table with in-frame sequences only. Part of the clones is absent; in the studies checked, under half of the shortfall reflects unresolved V genes, and no reason is known for the rest. The sample table shows over 100,000 clones, and 75% to 80% are seen once. Around a tenth of the sample is taken by the ten largest. The sample taken for sequencing was PBMCs. These receptors came from a male donor in good health and CMV-seropositive.

The CDR3 DNA sequence: TGTGCCACCAAACCGGGACAGGGCACCTACGAGCAGTACTTC. Translation: CATKPGQGTYEQYF. This chain links TRBV15 with TRBJ2-7; 9 bases align to TRBD1. This CDR3 contains 14 residues. CDR1 and CDR2 from the germline V gene are LNHNV and YYDKDF (reference sequence). V shed 7 bases, J shed 2 bases, and the junction held 6 bases outside the gene matches.

The gene calls are TRBV29-1 and TRBJ2-3; D is possibly TRBD2 (5 bases). Germline V gene lookup returns CDR1 SQVTM and CDR2 ANQGSEA. Trimming took off 1 base at V and 0 bases at J, with 14 bases between the two ends. The CDR3 sequence is 16 residues long. The CDR3 DNA is TGCAGCGTTGAAGGGGGAGACGCAACTAGCACAGATACGCAGTATTTT. Amino acids: CSVEGGDATSTDTQYF.

The rearrangement joins TRBV9 to TRBJ2-7; D might be TRBD1 (5 bases). CDR1 and CDR2 (germline): SGDLS, YYNGEE. The CDR3 totals 13 residues. Deletions cut 3 bases from V and 3 bases from J, with 10 bases between. DNA of the CDR3: TGTGCCAGCAGCGCAGGGTTTAGCTACGAGCAGTACTTC. It translates to CASSAGFSYEQYF.

This chain joins TRBV27 and TRBJ2-7, with D possibly TRBD1 on 7 matching bases. The CDR3 loop spans 15 amino acids. The ends were cut back, 6 bases at V and 3 bases at J, with 18 bases in the middle. Germline CDR1 MNHEY, CDR2 SMNVEV (reference sequence). CDR3 sequence: CASSRAGQNNYEQYF. The CDR3 region has the DNA TGTGCCAGCAGCCGGGCGGGACAGAACAACTACGAGCAGTACTTC.

V gene TRBV7-8 combines with J gene TRBJ2-7, with D possibly being TRBD1 (6 bases). This CDR3 region has 14 residues. Trimming removed 5 bases at V and 3 bases at J, with 14 bases between. Germline V gene lookup returns CDR1 SGHVS and CDR2 FQNEAQ. The CDR3 coding sequence is TGTGCCAGCAGCCCAGGGGTTTCTATCTACGAGCAGTACTTC. This sequence encodes CASSPGVSIYEQYF.

This chain links TRBV28 with TRBJ1-5, with D hard to call. The V gene's germline CDR1 is MDHEN and CDR2 SYDVKM. The CDR3 is 16 amino acids. With 6 bases removed from V and 7 bases from J, the gap between germline ends came to 22 bases. In nucleotides, the CDR3 is TGTGCCAGCAGCTCGCTGGCGGTGGGTATTCGACAGCCCCAGCATTTT. It translates to CASSSLAVGIRQPQHF.

The chain links TRBV5-4 to TRBJ2-3; 9 nucleotides align to TRBD2. This CDR3 has 15 residues. Per germline, CDR1 SGHNT and CDR2 YYREEE (reference sequence). J lost 4 bases, V lost 4 bases, and 7 bases had no gene match. The CDR3 coding sequence is TGTGCCAGCAGCATGCCGGGACTAGCTGCAGATACGCAGTATTTT. The encoded protein is CASSMPGLAADTQYF.

The rearrangement links TRBV2 to TRBJ2-7; 7 bases are a match to TRBD1. With 4 bases clipped from V and 4 bases from J, the junction kept 10 bases outside the gene matches. This CDR3 has 15 amino acids. Looked up from germline, CDR1 is SNHLY and CDR2 is FYNNEI. CDR3 in DNA: TGTGCCAGCAGTGTTTTTGGTCGGACAGGTTACGAGCAGTACTTC. Protein sequence: CASSVFGRTGYEQYF.

This chain joins TRBV4-1 and TRBJ2-1; 14 nucleotides align to TRBD2. CDR1 and CDR2 (germline): MGHRA, YSYEKL. The length of the CDR3 is 16 residues. The ends lost 3 bases at V and 4 bases at J; junction bases unmatched: 2. CDR3 in DNA: TGCGCCAGCAGCCAGGGACTAGCGGGAGAGTACAATGAGCAGTTCTTC. This gives the protein CASSQGLAGEYNEQFF.

V is TRBV6-5 and J is TRBJ1-4; D is ambiguous. CDR3 length: 15 residues. V lost 2 bases and J 4 bases, leaving 11 bases between the germline ends. CDR1 MNHEY and CDR2 SVGAGI come from the germline V gene. For the CDR3, the DNA is TGTGCCAGCAGTTACAACGGACTGAGTAATGAAAAACTGTTTTTT. Translated, it gives CASSYNGLSNEKLFF.

The chain has TRBV28 and TRBJ2-7; perhaps TRBD1 as D (5 bases). Germline CDR1 and CDR2: MDHEN and SYDVKM. V shed 6 bases and J shed 0 bases, with 15 bases lying between them. CDR3 length equals 15 residues. In nucleotides, the CDR3 is TGTGCCAGCAGCTCTGGGGCAGCCCGCTCCTACGAGCAGTACTTC. Its protein is CASSSGAARSYEQYF. The full variable domain, its missing parts supplied by reference TRBV28 and TRBJ2-7, is DVKVTQSSRYLVKRTGEKVFLECVQDMDHENMFWYRQDPGLGLRLIYFSYDVKMKEKGDIPEGYSVSREKKERFSLILESASTNQTSMYLCASSSGAARSYEQYFGPGTRLTVT.

This clone has just a few counts. The chain recombines TRBV7-6 with TRBJ2-7; TRBD2 matches at 8 bases. The V gene's germline CDR1 is SGHVS and CDR2 FNYEAQ. This CDR3 has 15 amino acids. J was trimmed by 4 bases and V by 5 bases; bases with no gene match: 10. Here the CDR3 reads CASSPAGLAGYEQYF. CDR3 nucleotides: TGTGCCAGCAGCCCCGCGGGGCTAGCGGGTTACGAGCAGTACTTC.

In regard to this clone: The junction departs from germline at one end; a sequencing error may be responsible. The chain combines TRBV30 with TRBJ2-6; D is perhaps TRBD1 (7 bases). Germline CDR1 reads GTSNPN; CDR2 reads SVGIG (reference sequence). The CDR3 loop spans 14 amino acids. The CDR3 DNA follows: TGTGCGTCACAGGGGTCGGGCGGGGCCAACGGCCTGACTTTC. It codes for CASQGSGGANGLTF.

This clone is classed as medium-sized (0.01 to 0.1%). The chain couples TRBV6-5 to TRBJ2-2; tentatively, D is TRBD2 (5 bases). The V and J ends lost 4 bases and 2 bases respectively, with 14 bases between them. The CDR3 is 16 amino acids. The germline CDR1 and CDR2 sequences are MNHEY and SVGAGI. CDR3 region: CASSFSGLSNTGELFF. In nucleotides, the CDR3 is TGTGCCAGCAGTTTCTCCGGACTGAGTAACACCGGGGAGCTGTTTTTT.

V usage is TRBV7-6 and J usage is TRBJ2-7, with 7 bases fitting TRBD2. Unmatched junction bases numbered 4, after V lost 3 bases and J lost 2 bases. Germline values: CDR1 SGHVS, CDR2 FNYEAQ. The length of the CDR3 is 14 residues. This CDR3 reads CASSLSGRPYEQYF. The DNA for the CDR3 is TGTGCCAGCAGCTTGTCCGGGAGGCCCTACGAGCAGTACTTC.

The chain couples TRBV19 to TRBJ2-1; 8 bases are a match to TRBD2. The ends lost 1 base at V and 1 base at J; junction bases unmatched: 3. CDR3 length equals 16 residues. Germline-derived CDR1 and CDR2 are LNHDA and SQIVND (reference sequence). As DNA, the CDR3 is TGTGCCAGTAGTATAGGGAGCGGGAGTTCCTACAATGAGCAGTTCTTC. As protein: CASSIGSGSSYNEQFF.

V is TRBV30 and J is TRBJ2-7, with 7 bases matching TRBD1. From germline, CDR1 is GTSNPN and CDR2 SVGIG (reference sequence). The CDR3 loop spans 14 amino acids. J gave up 2 bases and V 0 bases, and 4 bases lay outside the gene matches. This CDR3 is CAWSVNRGPYEQYF. CDR3 DNA: TGTGCCTGGAGTGTAAACAGGGGCCCCTACGAGCAGTACTTC.

The J gene is TRBJ2-7, the V gene TRBV28; TRBD2 matches 14 bases. Per the germline V gene, CDR1 is MDHEN and CDR2 is SYDVKM. The CDR3 extends over 14 amino acids. J lost 3 bases, V lost 10 bases, and 5 bases had no gene match. Here the CDR3 reads CATTSGRVNYEQYF. As DNA, the CDR3 is TGTGCCACGACTAGCGGGAGGGTTAACTACGAGCAGTACTTC.

The gene calls are TRBV4-1 and TRBJ2-2; 8 nucleotides align to TRBD1. CDR1 and CDR2 (germline): MGHRA, YSYEKL. The CDR3 loop spans 16 amino acids. Trimming at V came to 6 bases and at J to 2 bases, leaving 8 bases not matched to a gene. The CDR3 loop is CASSLGTGYNTGELFF. The DNA for the CDR3 is TGCGCCAGCAGTCTCGGGACAGGTTACAACACCGGGGAGCTGTTTTTT.

This rearrangement joins TRBV4-1 to TRBJ2-7, with 16 bases matching TRBD2. The CDR3 length is 20 residues. V was pared by 4 bases and J by 4 bases, with 16 bases of the junction left unmatched. CDR1 is MGHRA and CDR2 is YSYEKL in the germline V gene. CDR3 coding DNA: TGCGCCAGCAGCCGTTCACGACCGGGACTAGCGGGAGGGCCGGAGTACGAGCAGTACTTC. Translating gives CASSRSRPGLAGGPEYEQYF.

The chain uses TRBV18 and TRBJ1-5; 7 bases are a match to TRBD1. There are 16 residues in the CDR3. Germline V CDR1 and CDR2: KGHSH, LQKENI. V dropped 4 bases and J dropped 4; count of bases not matched to a gene: 10. The CDR3 protein is CASSHKNRDSNQPQHF. CDR3 nucleotide sequence: TGTGCCAGCTCACATAAAAACCGGGACAGTAATCAGCCCCAGCATTTT.

V gene TRBV6-5 combines with J gene TRBJ2-3; no definite D call. Trimming shortened V by 2 bases and J by 5 bases, and 11 bases separated the two germline ends. Germline assignment: CDR1 MNHEY and CDR2 SVGAGI. This CDR3 contains 14 residues. The CDR3 coding sequence is TGTGCCAGCAGTTACCAGCGATCCTTAGATACGCAGTATTTT. Its protein product is CASSYQRSLDTQYF.

The chain is built from TRBV7-2 and TRBJ1-5; 9 nucleotides match TRBD1. CDR1 and CDR2 from the germline V gene are SGHTA and FQGNSA. This CDR3 is built from 16 residues. Trimming took 0 bases from V and 2 from J; bases not matched to a gene: 2. The chain's CDR3 is CASSLADRGGNQPQHF. The CDR3 region has the DNA TGTGCCAGCAGCTTAGCGGACAGGGGAGGCAATCAGCCCCAGCATTTT.

The chain couples TRBV5-4 to TRBJ2-3; D is ambiguous. The CDR3 contains 14 residues. V shed 1 base and J shed 2 bases, with 8 bases lying between them. CDR1 and CDR2 (germline): SGHNT, YYREEE (reference sequence). CDR3 in DNA: TGTGCCAGCAGCTTGAGCCCTACCACAGATACGCAGTATTTT. Protein product: CASSLSPTTDTQYF.

The V gene is TRBV5-4, the J gene TRBJ2-2; 8 bases are shared with TRBD2. The CDR3 sequence is 15 residues long. Trimming at V came to 4 bases and at J to 4 bases, leaving 6 bases not matched to a gene. CDR1 and CDR2 (germline): SGHNT, YYREEE (reference sequence). CDR3: CASSASGRGTGELFF. DNA for the CDR3: TGTGCCAGCAGCGCGAGCGGGAGAGGCACCGGGGAGCTGTTTTTT.

The chain carries TRBV2 and TRBJ2-2; TRBD1 matches at 7 bases. The trim removed 5 bases at V and 0 bases at J, leaving 6 bases unmatched. The CDR3 has 16 amino acids. Per germline, CDR1 SNHLY and CDR2 FYNNEI. This chain's CDR3 is CASSLQGFANTGELFF. The CDR3 bases are TGTGCCAGCAGTCTACAGGGGTTCGCGAACACCGGGGAGCTGTTTTTT. The whole variable domain, remainder taken from reference TRBV2 and TRBJ2-2, is EPEVTQTPSHQVTQMGQEVILRCVPISNHLYFYWYRQILGQKVEFLVSFYNNEISEKSEIFDDQFSVERPDGSNFTLKIRSTKLEDSAMYFCASSLQGFANTGELFFGEGSRLTVL.

Written as DNA, the CDR3 is TGTGCCAGCAGACGGCTTGGTAGAGGGAAGGAGACCGGGGAGCTGTTTTTT. This gives the protein CASRRLGRGKETGELFF. The J gene is TRBJ2-2, the V gene TRBV28; TRBD2 might be the D (5 bases). Trimming took off 6 bases at V and 5 bases at J, with 22 bases between the two ends. This CDR3 is 17 amino acids long. Germline CDR1 reads MDHEN; CDR2 reads SYDVKM. The full variable domain, its missing parts supplied by reference TRBV28 and TRBJ2-2, is DVKVTQSSRYLVKRTGEKVFLECVQDMDHENMFWYRQDPGLGLRLIYFSYDVKMKEKGDIPEGYSVSREKKERFSLILESASTNQTSMYLCASRRLGRGKETGELFFGEGSRLTVL.

This clone occurred a few times. The gene calls are TRBV28 and TRBJ1-1, with D possibly TRBD1 on 6 matching bases. Trimming stripped 5 bases from V and 11 bases from J, with 12 bases between. The CDR3 loop spans 11 amino acids. Germline CDR1 and CDR2: MDHEN and SYDVKM. CDR3 in amino acids: CASSTQGGAFF. The CDR3 nucleotides read TGTGCCAGCAGTACACAGGGTGGGGCTTTCTTT.

The gene calls are TRBV28 and TRBJ2-5, with a possible D match to TRBD1 (6 bases). The germline V and J ends were trimmed by 8 bases and 5 bases, with 27 bases remaining between them. The length of the CDR3 is 17 residues. Germline CDR1 is MDHEN and CDR2 is SYDVKM. The CDR3 reads CASSPVPRTAPGETQYF. The CDR3 DNA reads as TGTGCCAGCTCCCCCGTCCCGCGGACAGCACCGGGGGAGACCCAGTACTTC.

V and J are TRBV2 and TRBJ2-7; TRBD2 agrees at 9 bases. V dropped 3 bases and J dropped 6; count of bases not matched to a gene: 6. Germline-derived CDR1 and CDR2 are SNHLY and FYNNEI. The CDR3 is made up of 14 amino acids. CDR3 coding DNA: TGTGCCAGCAGTGAGCTACTAGCGGGCATCGAGCAGTACTTC. Protein: CASSELLAGIEQYF.

The V and J genes are TRBV4-1 and TRBJ1-2; tentatively, D is TRBD1 (6 bases). The CDR3 consists of 15 residues. V was trimmed by 0 bases and J by 4 bases, leaving 12 bases between them. Germline values: CDR1 MGHRA, CDR2 YSYEKL. Here the CDR3 DNA reads TGCGCCAGCAGCCAAGACCGGGGGGGCGGCTATGGCTACACCTTC. Amino acids: CASSQDRGGGYGYTF.